The 32 T cell receptor beta chains below come from one sample, sequenced in a study of cytomegalovirus exposure and HLA in healthy donors. The primer mix had 60 Vbeta and 13 Jbeta primers. Only in-frame clones appear in the TCRdb table, and some are missing; sequencing was by immunoSEQ multiplex PCR. The profile covers roughly 100,000 clones, with about four fifths appearing a single time and about 2.1% taken by the ten largest. Sequencing used PBMCs. These receptors came from a woman between 40 and 55 years old in good health and CMV-seronegative.

This chain uses TRBV11-1 with TRBJ2-3; the match to TRBD2 covers 8 bases. Per germline, CDR1 SGHAT and CDR2 FQDESV (reference sequence). This CDR3 has 16 residues. Germline trimming cut 3 bases from V and 4 bases from J; bases unmatched to any gene: 9. The CDR3, as DNA: TGTGCCAGCAGCTTGACTGGCGGGGGGATACCAGATACGCAGTATTTT. It specifies CASSLTGGGIPDTQYF.

The chain employs TRBV7-3 and TRBJ2-7; TRBD1 matches at 10 bases. Trimming took 2 bases from V and 2 from J; bases not matched to a gene: 3. CDR3 length: 15 residues. Germline lookup yields CDR1 SGHTA and CDR2 FQGTGA. For the CDR3, the DNA is TGTGCCAGCAGCTTATTCGGGACAGGGGCCTACGAGCAGTACTTC. Its protein is CASSLFGTGAYEQYF. Full variable domain (remainder filled in from reference TRBV7-3 and TRBJ2-7): GAGVSQTPSNKVTEKGKYVELRCDPISGHTALYWYRQSLGQGPEFLIYFQGTGAADDSGLPNDRFFAVRPEGSVSTLKIQRTERGDSAVYLCASSLFGTGAYEQYFGPGTRLTVT.

The chain combines TRBV14 with TRBJ1-1; D is unresolved. The V end was cut by 4 bases, the J end by 1 base, with 13 bases between. This CDR3 has 15 residues. In germline, CDR1 is SGHDN, CDR2 FVKESK. As DNA, the CDR3 is TGTGCCAGCAGCCCCTGGACTTGGGGGAACACTGAAGCTTTCTTT. Its translation is CASSPWTWGNTEAFF. The whole variable domain, filled in from reference TRBV14 and TRBJ1-1, reads EAGVTQFPSHSVIEKGQTVTLRCDPISGHDNLYWYRRVMGKEIKFLLHFVKESKQDESGMPNNRFLAERTGGTYSTLKVQPAELEDSGVYFCASSPWTWGNTEAFFGQGTRLTVV.

The genes are TRBV15 and TRBJ1-5; D uncertain. The CDR3 is 15 amino acids. Trimming took 2 bases from V and 6 from J, leaving 14 bases between them. Germline V gene lookup returns CDR1 LNHNV and CDR2 YYDKDF (reference sequence). The CDR3 spells CATSRPPPGVQPQHF. CDR3 nucleotides: TGTGCCACCAGCAGACCTCCCCCCGGGGTTCAGCCCCAGCATTTT.

The V gene is TRBV29-1, the J gene TRBJ1-1; D might be TRBD1 (6 bases). V lost 0 bases and J 2 bases, leaving 13 bases between the germline ends. CDR1 and CDR2 from the germline V gene are SQVTM and ANQGSEA. The CDR3 sequence is 15 residues long. The CDR3 nucleotides read TGCAGCGTTGAAGACGAAGAGACAGGTAACACTGAAGCTTTCTTT. Translated: CSVEDEETGNTEAFF.

The rearrangement uses TRBV1 and TRBJ2-7; the D call in the table, TRBD2, was not verified against the DNA. TRBV1 is termed a pseudogene. The CDR3 spans 18 residues. The CDR3 protein is CTSSQEGLAGDNYYEQYF. The CDR3 nucleotides read TGCACCAGCAGCCAAGAGGGACTAGCGGGGGACAATTATTACGAGCAGTACTTC.

The genes are TRBV10-2 and TRBJ1-2, with TRBD1 matching over 9 bases. Germline CDR1 WSHSY, CDR2 SAAADI. The trim removed 8 bases at V and 7 bases at J, leaving 8 bases unmatched. The CDR3 consists of 13 residues. CDR3 nucleotide sequence: TGCGCCAGCCTGGGACAGGGCGTTGGTGGCTACACCTTC. Amino acids: CASLGQGVGGYTF.

This clone has a single count. This rearrangement joins TRBV9 to TRBJ2-3; D is possibly TRBD2 (5 bases). The CDR3 extends over 15 amino acids. The V gene lost 0 bases and the J gene lost 0 bases, with 8 bases spanning the gap. Germline CDR1 SGDLS, CDR2 YYNGEE. This chain's CDR3 is CASSVASPSTDTQYF. The CDR3 nucleotides are TGTGCCAGCAGCGTAGCTAGCCCTAGCACAGATACGCAGTATTTT.

The rearrangement uses TRBV6-1 and TRBJ2-5, with 8 bases matching TRBD2. The length of the CDR3 is 14 residues. V lost 4 bases, J lost 5 bases, and 6 bases stayed unmatched. Germline V gene sequence: CDR1 MNHNS, CDR2 SASEGT. CDR3 nucleotide sequence: TGTGCCAGCAGTGTTAGCGGGGTCGGGGAGACCCAGTACTTC. Its translation: CASSVSGVGETQYF.

This chain links TRBV11-2 with TRBJ2-2; D may be TRBD2 (6 bases). V lost 7 bases, J lost 6 bases, and 15 bases lay in between. The CDR3 runs 14 residues. CDR1 SGHAT and CDR2 FQNNGV come from the germline V gene. CDR3 sequence: CASTATRGPGELFF. The CDR3 nucleotides read TGTGCCAGCACTGCGACTAGAGGGCCCGGGGAGCTGTTTTTT. Drawing the rest from reference TRBV11-2 and TRBJ2-2, the complete variable domain is EAGVAQSPRYKIIEKRQSVAFWCNPISGHATLYWYQQILGQGPKLLIQFQNNGVVDDSQLPKDRFSAERLKGVDSTLKIQPAKLEDSAVYLCASTATRGPGELFFGEGSRLTVL.

This chain uses TRBV5-1 with TRBJ2-5; 9 bases align to TRBD2. Germline V lookup: CDR1 SGHRS, CDR2 YFSETQ. Trimming removed 1 base from V and 5 bases from J; junction bases left unmatched: 9. The CDR3 runs to 16 residues. The CDR3 DNA sequence: TGCGCCAGCAGCTTGTCGTCGAGCGGGAGGACGGAGACCCAGTACTTC. Its translation: CASSLSSSGRTETQYF.

This rearrangement joins TRBV9 to TRBJ2-7; 7 bases align to TRBD1. There are 15 residues in the CDR3. From germline, CDR1 is SGDLS and CDR2 YYNGEE. The J segment lost 2 bases and the V segment lost 0 bases, leaving 5 bases of the junction unmatched. CDR3 in DNA: TGTGCCAGCAGCGTAGCACCAGGGGGAACCTACGAGCAGTACTTC. The encoded protein is CASSVAPGGTYEQYF.

The chain employs TRBV30 and TRBJ2-5; D gene unclear. V was clipped by 4 bases and J by 7 bases, with 10 bases between them. Germline assignment: CDR1 GTSNPN and CDR2 SVGIG (reference sequence). This CDR3 comprises 11 residues. CDR3 amino acids: CAWTVLATQYF. CDR3 coding DNA: TGTGCCTGGACAGTTCTTGCGACCCAGTACTTC.

This clone was observed a few times. The rearrangement joins TRBV27 to TRBJ1-1; 9 bases align to TRBD1. Germline CDR1 is MNHEY and CDR2 is SMNVEV (reference sequence). Trimming removed 2 bases from V and 4 bases from J; junction bases left unmatched: 11. This CDR3 contains 17 residues. The CDR3 nucleotides are TGTGCCAGCAGTTTAGGGGCCTGGACAGGGGTACGCACTGAAGCTTTCTTT. Its translation is CASSLGAWTGVRTEAFF.

This clone was seen a handful of times. This CDR3 reads CASSQGNSQETQYF. The DNA of the CDR3 is TGCGCCAGCAGCCAGGGGAACAGCCAAGAGACCCAGTACTTC. The chain joins TRBV5-1 to TRBJ2-5; D may be TRBD1 (6 bases). The CDR3 sequence is 14 residues long. The V and J ends lost 4 bases and 1 base respectively, with 11 bases between them. In germline, CDR1 is SGHRS, CDR2 YFSETQ.

The chain is built from TRBV29-1 and TRBJ1-5; D remains ambiguous. The CDR3 covers 13 residues. Germline-derived CDR1 and CDR2 are SQVTM and ANQGSEA. With 4 bases removed from V and 5 bases from J, the gap between germline ends came to 12 bases. The CDR3 nucleotides read TGCAGCGTTGGCCCCGGGGTGGATCAGCCCCAGCATTTT. This sequence encodes CSVGPGVDQPQHF.

This clone was counted a single time. This chain uses TRBV29-1 with TRBJ2-5; D is uncertain. Per the germline V gene, CDR1 is SQVTM and CDR2 is ANQGSEA. The CDR3 spans 10 residues. V lost 7 bases and J lost 3, with 6 bases in between. The CDR3 nucleotides read TGCAGCGCAGGCGAAGAGACCCAGTACTTC. Amino acids: CSAGEETQYF.

The rearrangement uses TRBV11-3 and TRBJ2-2; D perhaps matches TRBD2 (6 bases). The germline gives CDR1 SGHNT, CDR2 YENEEA. Trimming took 1 base from V and 0 from J, leaving 9 bases between them. This CDR3 comprises 16 residues. Here the CDR3 DNA reads TGTGCCAGCAGCTTAGGAGGAGGGGCGAACACCGGGGAGCTGTTTTTT. This encodes CASSLGGGANTGELFF.

The chain links TRBV4-1 to TRBJ1-2, with D unclear. Trimming took off 3 bases at V and 8 bases at J, with 22 bases between the two ends. This CDR3 spans 16 amino acids. Germline V gene sequence: CDR1 MGHRA, CDR2 YSYEKL. The CDR3 sequence: CASSQPFDAGLVGYTF. The CDR3 DNA sequence: TGCGCCAGCAGCCAGCCCTTTGACGCGGGTCTGGTGGGCTACACCTTC.

Concerning this clone: This sample includes further DNA sequences coding for the same CDR3. The chain couples TRBV6-5 to TRBJ1-4; 7 positions match TRBD1. CDR1 and CDR2 (germline): MNHEY, SVGAGI. This CDR3 is 16 amino acids long. V lost 4 bases and J lost 0; bases outside the gene matches: 5. CDR3: CASSWGQSSTNEKLFF. The CDR3 nucleotides are TGTGCCAGCAGTTGGGGACAGTCTTCAACTAATGAAAAACTGTTTTTT.

A single count supports this clone. This sequence joins TRBV13 and TRBJ2-2, with TRBD2 matching 10 bases. The junction had 10 bases not matched to a gene; V was cut back by 5 bases and J by 4 bases. The CDR3 runs to 17 residues. Germline V lookup: CDR1 PRHDT, CDR2 FYEKMQ (reference sequence). CDR3 coding DNA: TGTGCCAGCAGCCGTCTAGCGGGAGTATGGCGCACCGGGGAGCTGTTTTTT. Its translation: CASSRLAGVWRTGELFF. Full variable domain (outside the CDR3, taken from reference TRBV13 and TRBJ2-2): AAGVIQSPRHLIKEKRETATLKCYPIPRHDTVYWYQQGPGQDPQFLISFYEKMQSDKGSIPDRFSAQQFSDYHSELNMSSLELGDSALYFCASSRLAGVWRTGELFFGEGSRLTVL.

J is TRBJ1-6 and V is TRBV30; 7 bases align to TRBD1. Germline CDR1 and CDR2: GTSNPN and SVGIG (reference sequence). The CDR3 is 14 amino acids. The V segment lost 2 bases and the J segment 9 bases; nucleotides outside the gene matches: 7. This chain's CDR3 is CAWSLTGIGSPLHF. CDR3 bases: TGTGCCTGGAGTCTGACAGGGATCGGTTCACCCCTCCACTTT.

This clone appeared a few times. The chain has TRBV6-5 and TRBJ2-1; 10 bases line up with TRBD2. There are 12 residues in the CDR3. V lost 8 bases, J lost 6 bases, and 1 base stayed unmatched. The germline V gene has CDR1 MNHEY and CDR2 SVGAGI. CDR3 amino acids: CASGLAANEQFF. CDR3 DNA sequence: TGTGCCAGCGGACTAGCGGCCAATGAGCAGTTCTTC.

The chain uses TRBV18 and TRBJ1-2, with D tentatively TRBD1 (6 bases). Trimming removed 4 bases at V and 4 bases at J, with 16 bases between. This CDR3 is built from 15 residues. Germline values: CDR1 KGHSH, CDR2 LQKENI. This chain's CDR3 is CASSLPAGDFYGYTF. The CDR3 DNA reads as TGTGCCAGCTCACTACCCGCAGGGGATTTCTATGGCTACACCTTC.

The chain recombines TRBV15 with TRBJ2-5; the D gene is possibly TRBD1 (6 bases). The CDR3 contains 14 residues. Trimming shortened V by 1 base and J by 5 bases, and 11 bases separated the two germline ends. CDR1 is LNHNV, CDR2 YYDKDF, per germline (reference sequence). The CDR3: CATSRVGRGETQYF. DNA of the CDR3: TGTGCCACCAGCAGAGTCGGCAGGGGCGAGACCCAGTACTTC.

The chain is built from TRBV7-9 and TRBJ1-5; maybe TRBD1 (5 bases). Looked up from germline, CDR1 is SEHNR and CDR2 is FQNEAQ (reference sequence). The CDR3 covers 14 residues. Trimming took 1 base from V and 6 from J, leaving 10 bases between them. CDR3 residues: CASSLGRGGQPQHF. DNA of the CDR3: TGTGCCAGCAGCTTAGGGAGGGGCGGTCAGCCCCAGCATTTT.

The chain uses TRBV7-9 and TRBJ2-5; 10 positions match TRBD1. The CDR3 extends over 15 amino acids. CDR1 and CDR2 (germline): SEHNR, FQNEAQ (reference sequence). V gave up 5 bases and J gave up 3 bases; unmatched junction bases: 6. As DNA, the CDR3 is TGTGCCAGCAGCCGTTGGACAGGGGGGGAAGAGACCCAGTACTTC. As protein: CASSRWTGGEETQYF.

The chain couples TRBV27 to TRBJ1-4, with 12 nucleotides matching TRBD1. The germline V gene has CDR1 MNHEY and CDR2 SMNVEV (reference sequence). The length of the CDR3 is 17 residues. V lost 4 bases, J lost 2 bases, and 5 bases stayed unmatched. In nucleotides, the CDR3 is TGTGCCAGCAGTTCTGGGACAGGGGGCATCACTAATGAAAAACTGTTTTTT. Its translation: CASSSGTGGITNEKLFF.

This chain links TRBV7-2 with TRBJ2-5, with 10 bases aligning to TRBD2. Germline CDR1 reads SGHTA; CDR2 reads FQGNSA. Trimming removed 0 bases from V and 1 base from J; junction bases left unmatched: 14. The CDR3 extends over 20 amino acids. DNA of the CDR3: TGTGCCAGCAGCTTAGCTCCCTTGGTAGCGGGGGGAACTACCCAAGAGACCCAGTACTTC. Encoded protein: CASSLAPLVAGGTTQETQYF.

This chain joins TRBV27 and TRBJ2-3, with TRBD2 matching 7 bases. Germline CDR1 and CDR2: MNHEY and SMNVEV (reference sequence). The CDR3 totals 19 residues. After removal of 4 bases from V and 4 bases from J, the junction contained 20 bases not matched to a gene. The CDR3 sequence: CASSWVTAGSLVGPDTQYF. CDR3 nucleotide sequence: TGTGCCAGCAGTTGGGTTACAGCGGGGTCCCTCGTAGGTCCAGATACGCAGTATTTT.

This clone was recorded a few times. The chain is built from TRBV5-5 and TRBJ1-5; no definite D call. The CDR3 runs to 15 residues. Germline-derived CDR1 and CDR2 are SGHKS and YYEKEE (reference sequence). V lost 0 bases to trimming and J lost 0 bases, with 7 bases between them. In DNA form, the CDR3 reads TGTGCCAGCAGCTTGGGAGTTACTAGCAATCAGCCCCAGCATTTT. It specifies CASSLGVTSNQPQHF. Full variable domain (outside the CDR3, taken from reference TRBV5-5 and TRBJ1-5): DAGVTQSPTHLIKTRGQQVTLRCSPISGHKSVSWYQQVLGQGPQFIFQYYEKEERGRGNFPDRFSARQFPNYSSELNVNALLLGDSALYLCASSLGVTSNQPQHFGDGTRLSIL.

Concerning this clone itself: A read error may produce the germline difference seen at one junction end. The same CDR3 arises from other DNA sequences in this sample as well. The chain combines TRBV18 with TRBJ1-6; 8 bases align to TRBD1. Germline V gene sequence: CDR1 KGHSH, CDR2 LQKENI. The CDR3 contains 16 residues. The CDR3 nucleotides read TGTGCCAGCTCAGCGGACAGGGCATCCTATAATTCCCCCCTCCACTTT. Translating it yields CASSADRASYNSPLHF. Full variable domain (remainder filled in from reference TRBV18 and TRBJ1-6): NAGVMQNPRHLVRRRGQEARLRCSPMKGHSHVYWYRQLPEEGLKFMVYLQKENIIDESGMPKERFSAEFPKEGPSILRIQQVVRGDSAAYFCASSADRASYNSPLHFGNGTRLTVT.